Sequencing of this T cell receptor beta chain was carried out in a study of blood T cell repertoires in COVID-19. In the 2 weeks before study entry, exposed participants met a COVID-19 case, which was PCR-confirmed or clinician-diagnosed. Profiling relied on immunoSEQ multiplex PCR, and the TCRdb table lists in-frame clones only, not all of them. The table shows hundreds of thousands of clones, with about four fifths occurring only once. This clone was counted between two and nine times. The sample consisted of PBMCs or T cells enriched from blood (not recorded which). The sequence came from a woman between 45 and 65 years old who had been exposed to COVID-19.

CDR3 sequence (DNA): TGTGCCAGCAGTAAATCGACAGGGGGCAATGAGCAGTTCTTC. Translation gives CASSKSTGGNEQFF. The chain recombines TRBV6-4 with TRBJ2-1; 9 nucleotides line up with TRBD1. Germline CDR1 reads MRHNA; CDR2 reads SNTAGT. The CDR3 covers 14 residues. V was pared by 5 bases and J by 6 bases, with 5 bases of the junction left unmatched.